Listed here are 7 T cell receptor beta chains from one sample, sequenced in a study of blood T cell repertoires in COVID-19. Libraries were prepared by immunoSEQ multiplex PCR; TCRdb keeps only in-frame clonotypes and omits some of them. The repertoire holds tens of thousands of clones, roughly 90% seen once, with more than 3% in the top ten. The sequencing sample was made of peripheral blood. The source is a human donor in a cohort sampled during active COVID-19.

This clone was observed a single time. This chain links TRBV5-5 with TRBJ2-7; possibly TRBD2 for D (6 bases). Per germline, CDR1 SGHKS and CDR2 YYEKEE (reference sequence). Trimming took off 0 bases at V and 8 bases at J, with 18 bases between the two ends. The CDR3 is 15 amino acids. The CDR3 nucleotides read TGTGCCAGCAGCTTGGGCGGGGTCAGGGAGGATCAGCAGTACTTC. Translation: CASSLGGVREDQQYF.

The genes are TRBV28 and TRBJ1-5; maybe TRBD1 (6 bases). Germline V gives CDR1 MDHEN, CDR2 SYDVKM. This CDR3 contains 15 residues. The V and J ends lost 4 bases and 4 bases respectively, with 14 bases between them. The CDR3 loop is CASSSPSRGNQPQHF. CDR3 bases: TGTGCCAGCAGTTCGCCGTCCAGGGGTAATCAGCCCCAGCATTTT. The full variable domain, rest sourced from reference TRBV28 and TRBJ1-5, is DVKVTQSSRYLVKRTGEKVFLECVQDMDHENMFWYRQDPGLGLRLIYFSYDVKMKEKGDIPEGYSVSREKKERFSLILESASTNQTSMYLCASSSPSRGNQPQHFGDGTRLSIL.

The chain is built from TRBV4-3 and TRBJ2-7; 8 bases are shared with TRBD2. The junction had 1 base not matched to a gene; V was cut back by 1 base and J by 2 bases. CDR3 length: 14 residues. Per the germline V gene, CDR1 is LGHNA and CDR2 is YSLEER. The CDR3 nucleotides are TGCGCCAGCAGCCAAGGGCGGGAGGCCTACGAGCAGTACTTC. Its protein product is CASSQGREAYEQYF.

This chain uses TRBV7-9 with TRBJ2-5, with 10 bases identical to TRBD2. The CDR3 totals 14 residues. Germline lookup yields CDR1 SEHNR and CDR2 FQNEAQ (reference sequence). Trimming cost V 5 bases and J 4 bases; bases outside gene matches: 4. The CDR3 is CASSPSGRGETQYF. Here the CDR3 DNA reads TGTGCCAGCAGCCCTAGCGGGAGAGGAGAGACCCAGTACTTC.

V is TRBV5-8 and J is TRBJ1-3; D is unclear. The V gene's germline CDR1 is SGHTS and CDR2 YDEGEE. Trimming took 4 bases from V and 0 from J, leaving 14 bases between them. The CDR3 consists of 16 residues. The CDR3 sequence is CASSPGLESSGNTIYF. CDR3 nucleotides: TGTGCCAGCAGCCCCGGACTTGAGAGCTCTGGAAACACCATATATTTT.

The chain links TRBV12-5 to TRBJ1-2; 11 bases fit TRBD1. The V and J ends lost 3 bases and 2 bases, in that order; junction bases with no gene match: 20. This CDR3 contains 21 residues. Germline V gene sequence: CDR1 LGHNT, CDR2 FRNRAP. The DNA of the CDR3 is TGTGCTAGTGGTTTCCCCCAAGGCGGATTGGTCCGGGACAGGGGGAACTATGGCTACACCTTC. Translating gives CASGFPQGGLVRDRGNYGYTF. The whole variable domain, remainder taken from reference TRBV12-5 and TRBJ1-2, is DARVTQTPRHKVTEMGQEVTMRCQPILGHNTVFWYRQTMMQGLELLAYFRNRAPLDDSGMPKDRFSAEMPDATLATLKIQPSEPRDSAVYFCASGFPQGGLVRDRGNYGYTFGSGTRLTVV.

The chain's CDR3 is CASSPPSRQGEQETQYF. Here the CDR3 DNA reads TGTGCCAGCTCACCACCATCTCGACAGGGTGAACAAGAGACCCAGTACTTC. The V and J genes are TRBV18 and TRBJ2-5; TRBD1 aligns across 7 bases. Germline V gene data show CDR1 as KGHSH and CDR2 as LQKENI. This CDR3 is built from 17 residues. V gave up 0 bases and J gave up 2 bases; unmatched junction bases: 9.